Shown below are 11 T cell receptor beta chains from a single sample sequenced in a study of T cell responses to AZD1222 COVID-19 vaccine. Measured with immunoSEQ multiplex PCR; TCRdb has only the in-frame clones, and not every one. The sample records 100,000 to 150,000 clones, about nine tenths being singletons. The sequencing here drew on peripheral blood, taken on day 0 of AZD1222 vaccination. These receptor sequences come from an adult in good health.

The rearrangement links TRBV7-9 to TRBJ2-2, with D hard to call. CDR3 length equals 17 residues. Germline V gene lookup returns CDR1 SEHNR and CDR2 FQNEAQ (reference sequence). V was trimmed by 2 bases and J by 3 bases, leaving 16 bases between them. Written as DNA, the CDR3 is TGTGCCAGCAGCTTACGTCGGCAAGGACCTGACACCGGGGAGCTGTTTTTT. It encodes CASSLRRQGPDTGELFF.

This chain uses TRBV19 with TRBJ1-3; D gene unclear. Germline CDR1 LNHDA, CDR2 SQIVND (reference sequence). Trimming shortened V by 9 bases and J by 0 bases, and 9 bases separated the two germline ends. This CDR3 has 13 amino acids. The CDR3 is CASDGGSGNTIYF. The DNA for the CDR3 is TGTGCCAGCGACGGCGGCTCTGGAAACACCATATATTTT.

This clone was seen just once. This sequence joins TRBV7-2 and TRBJ1-2, with a tentative D call TRBD1 (5 bases). CDR1 is SGHTA and CDR2 is FQGNSA in the germline V gene. The CDR3 contains 15 residues. The V gene lost 1 base and the J gene lost 6 bases, with 15 bases spanning the gap. The CDR3 coding sequence is TGTGCCAGCAGCTTAGAGGCAGGCTCGGGACATGGCTACACCTTC. Translation gives CASSLEAGSGHGYTF.

V and J are TRBV10-3 and TRBJ2-2, with 8 bases matching TRBD2. Germline V gene sequence: CDR1 ENHRY, CDR2 SYGVKD. The CDR3 has 18 amino acids. J was trimmed by 5 bases and V by 4 bases; bases with no gene match: 15. The CDR3 DNA is TGTGCCATCAGTGGGAGCGGGGGTTCCTCCCCGGGGACCGGGGAGCTGTTTTTT. Protein sequence: CAISGSGGSSPGTGELFF.

The V call is TRBV6-5, the J call TRBJ2-7; maybe TRBD2 (6 bases). The germline CDR1 and CDR2 sequences are MNHEY and SVGAGI. The V gene lost 6 bases and the J gene lost 0 bases, with 15 bases spanning the gap. The CDR3 totals 15 residues. CDR3 sequence reads: CASSRGGSSSYEQYF. CDR3 nucleotides: TGTGCCAGCAGCCGTGGGGGGTCTAGCTCCTACGAGCAGTACTTC.

This clone has just one count. V usage is TRBV6-1 and J usage is TRBJ2-3; D uncertain. Germline V gene data show CDR1 as MNHNS and CDR2 as SASEGT. The CDR3 sequence is 14 residues long. The germline V and J ends were trimmed by 2 bases and 2 bases, with 8 bases remaining between them. CDR3 amino acids: CASSERVPTDTQYF. The CDR3 DNA reads as TGTGCCAGCAGTGAACGGGTCCCCACAGATACGCAGTATTTT.

This rearrangement joins TRBV4-1 to TRBJ1-1, with a possible D match to TRBD1 (6 bases). Germline-derived CDR1 and CDR2 are MGHRA and YSYEKL. V lost 6 bases and J 0 bases, leaving 11 bases between the germline ends. The CDR3 consists of 14 residues. The CDR3, as DNA: TGCGCCAGCAGACGGGACATAATGAACACTGAAGCTTTCTTT. Its translation is CASRRDIMNTEAFF.

This chain connects TRBV15 to TRBJ1-1; possibly TRBD1 for D (6 bases). V dropped 0 bases and J dropped 2 bases, with 13 bases sitting between them. The CDR3 length is 16 residues. Germline V gene sequence: CDR1 LNHNV, CDR2 YYDKDF (reference sequence). The CDR3 sequence is CATSRDPRGANTEAFF. In DNA form, the CDR3 reads TGTGCCACCAGCAGAGATCCTCGGGGGGCAAACACTGAAGCTTTCTTT.

This chain links TRBV11-2 with TRBJ1-5; 8 positions match TRBD1. With V trimmed by 3 bases and J by 1 base, 8 bases remained unmatched. The germline V gene encodes CDR1 SGHAT and CDR2 FQNNGV. This CDR3 has 17 residues. The CDR3 coding sequence is TGTGCCAGCAGCTTCGGGACAGGCGGGGGGAGCAATCAGCCCCAGCATTTT. Residues: CASSFGTGGGSNQPQHF.

This chain links TRBV5-4 with TRBJ1-2; 10 bases fit TRBD1. After removal of 4 bases from V and 4 bases from J, the junction contained 7 bases not matched to a gene. The CDR3 extends over 15 amino acids. The germline V gene has CDR1 SGHNT and CDR2 YYREEE (reference sequence). CDR3: CASSGGTGDIYGYTF. The CDR3 DNA reads TGTGCCAGCAGCGGAGGGACAGGGGACATCTATGGCTACACCTTC.

V is TRBV12-3 or TRBV12-4 and J is TRBJ2-7; no definite D call. The CDR3 covers 11 residues. V lost 3 bases and J 3 bases, leaving 3 bases between the germline ends. This CDR3 reads CASSFSYEQYF. CDR3 coding DNA: TGTGCCAGCAGTTTTAGCTACGAGCAGTACTTC.